This entry lists 32 T cell receptor beta chains sequenced from one sample in a study of T cells in localized non-small cell lung cancer. The assay was immunoSEQ multiplex PCR, and TCRdb's table has in-frame clones only and misses some. The repertoire holds tens of thousands of clones, with about 90% as singletons. The sequencing here drew on peripheral blood, taken before any cancer treatment. These receptors all come from a female donor aged 60 or older with stage I lung adenocarcinoma.

V is TRBV6-1 and J is TRBJ1-2; no clear D. The germline CDR1 and CDR2 sequences are MNHNS and SASEGT. The CDR3 totals 13 residues. The ends were cut back, 6 bases at V and 8 bases at J, with 16 bases in the middle. In DNA, the CDR3 is TGTGCCAGCAGCGAAAGAAAGAATGGGGGCTACACCTTC. Its protein is CASSERKNGGYTF.

The chain is built from TRBV29-1 and TRBJ2-2; D is perhaps TRBD2 (7 bases). Germline CDR1 and CDR2: SQVTM and ANQGSEA. The CDR3 is 15 amino acids. V gave up 5 bases and J gave up 2 bases, with 15 bases separating them. The CDR3 sequence is CSVSTGGPNTGELFF. CDR3 DNA sequence: TGCAGCGTTTCGACGGGGGGCCCTAACACCGGGGAGCTGTTTTTT.

Details on this clone: A read error may account for a junction end that differs from germline. This sequence joins TRBV5-3 and TRBJ1-2, with D maybe TRBD1 (6 bases). TRBV5-3 is an ORF for which the function is uncertain. The CDR3 length is 12 residues. The CDR3 sequence: CASSSTGSGYTF. The CDR3 DNA reads TGTGCCAGCAGCTCGACAGGTAGTGGCTACACCTTC.

V and J are TRBV5-4 and TRBJ2-2, with 9 bases aligning to TRBD1. The germline gives CDR1 SGHNT, CDR2 YYREEE (reference sequence). The CDR3 consists of 16 residues. After removal of 5 bases from V and 0 bases from J, the junction contained 5 bases not matched to a gene. CDR3 loop: CASRPTGGSNTGELFF. The CDR3 nucleotides are TGTGCCAGCAGACCGACAGGGGGGTCGAACACCGGGGAGCTGTTTTTT. The full variable domain, completed using reference TRBV5-4 and TRBJ2-2, is ETGVTQSPTHLIKTRGQQVTLRCSSQSGHNTVSWYQQALGQGPQFIFQYYREEENGRGNFPPRFSGLQFPNYSSELNVNALELDDSALYLCASRPTGGSNTGELFFGEGSRLTVL.

A few counts support this clone. The CDR3 is CASSESVPTSGNSPLHF. CDR3 nucleotide sequence: TGTGCCAGCAGTGAATCGGTCCCGACCTCGGGTAATTCACCCCTCCACTTT. V and J are TRBV25-1 and TRBJ1-6; D not resolved. Trimming left V 1 base short and J 6 bases short, with 16 bases between. Germline V gives CDR1 MGHDK, CDR2 SYGVNS. This CDR3 has 17 amino acids.

This clone showed up just once. The V call is TRBV19, the J call TRBJ1-4; tentatively, D is TRBD1 (5 bases). The germline CDR1 and CDR2 sequences are LNHDA and SQIVND (reference sequence). V dropped 1 base and J dropped 5 bases, with 11 bases sitting between them. This CDR3 has 15 amino acids. The CDR3 DNA reads TGTGCCAGTAGTATAGGGACATATAAGAATGAAAAACTGTTTTTT. Its translation: CASSIGTYKNEKLFF.

The CDR3 coding sequence is TGTGCCAGCAGCTTGGGTGGGGGCCTTAACTATGGCTACACCTTC. This codes for CASSLGGGLNYGYTF. This sequence joins TRBV5-6 and TRBJ1-2, with a weak D call TRBD1 (6 bases). This CDR3 comprises 15 residues. Germline-derived CDR1 and CDR2 are SGHDT and YYEEEE. The ends were cut back, 0 bases at V and 1 base at J, with 10 bases in the middle.

This rearrangement joins TRBV2 to TRBJ2-1; D assignment may be TRBD1 or TRBD2 (5 bases each). V dropped 6 bases and J dropped 8 bases, with 20 bases sitting between them. Germline CDR1 reads SNHLY; CDR2 reads FYNNEI. CDR3 length: 15 residues. Written as DNA, the CDR3 is TGTGCCAGCAGACCCAGATCCGGGGCAAGGGATGAGCAGTTCTTC. Encoded protein: CASRPRSGARDEQFF.

The rearrangement uses TRBV28 and TRBJ2-7; the match to TRBD1 covers 10 bases. V dropped 8 bases and J dropped 2; count of bases not matched to a gene: 3. The CDR3 loop spans 13 amino acids. CDR1 MDHEN and CDR2 SYDVKM come from the germline V gene. CDR3 in amino acids: CASWDRGAYEQYF. Written as DNA, the CDR3 is TGTGCCAGCTGGGACAGGGGTGCCTACGAGCAGTACTTC.

The chain recombines TRBV7-9 with TRBJ1-5, with 7 bases identical to TRBD1. J was trimmed by 3 bases and V by 5 bases; bases with no gene match: 10. The CDR3 contains 16 residues. CDR1 and CDR2 from the germline V gene are SEHNR and FQNEAQ (reference sequence). The CDR3 DNA follows: TGTGCCAGCAGCCCGGAACAGGGGACACTCAATCAGCCCCAGCATTTT. Translation gives CASSPEQGTLNQPQHF.

The table lists this clone with a count of one. J is TRBJ1-1 and V is TRBV7-6; 9 bases fit TRBD1. Germline CDR1 is SGHVS and CDR2 is FNYEAQ. The V segment lost 5 bases and the J segment 3 bases; nucleotides outside the gene matches: 7. The CDR3 is made up of 15 amino acids. CDR3 sequence: CASSPSQGADTEAFF. Written as DNA, the CDR3 is TGTGCCAGCAGCCCCTCACAGGGGGCCGACACTGAAGCTTTCTTT.

The chain joins TRBV5-1 to TRBJ1-2, with 8 bases fitting TRBD1. This CDR3 has 14 residues. Germline CDR1 and CDR2: SGHRS and YFSETQ. The V and J ends lost 5 bases and 2 bases, in that order; junction bases with no gene match: 5. The DNA for the CDR3 is TGCGCCAGCAGTTCGACAGGGGACAACTATGGCTACACCTTC. Its protein product is CASSSTGDNYGYTF. Based on the CDR3 plus reference TRBV5-1 and TRBJ1-2, the full variable domain is KAGVTQTPRYLIKTRGQQVTLSCSPISGHRSVSWYQQTPGQGLQFLFEYFSETQRNKGNFPGRFSGRQFSNSRSEMNVSTLELGDSALYLCASSSTGDNYGYTFGSGTRLTVV.

The CDR3 region is CASSLAFYEQYF. The CDR3 DNA reads as TGTGCCAGCAGTTTAGCCTTCTACGAGCAGTACTTC. The rearrangement joins TRBV28 to TRBJ2-7; D call uncertain. The CDR3 has 12 amino acids. Trimming cost V 2 bases and J 3 bases, with 5 bases left between them. The germline V gene has CDR1 MDHEN and CDR2 SYDVKM.

The V and J genes are TRBV19 and TRBJ2-1; either TRBD1 or TRBD2 may fit D (5 bases each). Between the trimmed V and J ends, which lost 1 base and 2 bases, there was a span of 12 bases. The CDR3 runs 16 residues. Germline V gives CDR1 LNHDA, CDR2 SQIVND (reference sequence). The DNA of the CDR3 is TGTGCCAGTAGTATAGCGGGACGAAGTCCCTACAATGAGCAGTTCTTC. This gives the protein CASSIAGRSPYNEQFF.

The CDR3 sequence is CATVDRGNTEAFF. The CDR3 DNA is TGTGCCACGGTAGACAGGGGGAACACTGAAGCTTTCTTT. The rearrangement joins TRBV6-6 to TRBJ1-1, with 8 bases matching TRBD1. Losses at the gene ends were 10 bases for V and 1 base for J; bases not matched to a gene: 5. The CDR3 loop spans 13 amino acids. Germline loops: CDR1 MNHNY, CDR2 SVGAGI (reference sequence).

This chain's CDR3 is CASSPGTGGANQPQHF. The CDR3 region has the DNA TGTGCCAGCAGCCCCGGGACAGGGGGGGCCAATCAGCCCCAGCATTTT. This chain joins TRBV5-5 and TRBJ1-5, with 11 bases matching TRBD1. The ends lost 4 bases at V and 3 bases at J; junction bases unmatched: 6. This CDR3 is built from 16 residues. Per germline, CDR1 SGHKS and CDR2 YYEKEE (reference sequence).

The chain links TRBV13 to TRBJ2-7, with 7 nucleotides matching TRBD1. V shed 0 bases, J shed 6 bases, and the junction held 5 bases outside the gene matches. Germline V gene data show CDR1 as PRHDT and CDR2 as FYEKMQ (reference sequence). The CDR3 consists of 14 residues. In DNA, the CDR3 is TGTGCCAGCAGCTTAGGCAGGGCAGGGGGCGAGCAGTACTTC. Amino acid sequence: CASSLGRAGGEQYF.

The chain recombines TRBV15 with TRBJ2-5; D could derive from TRBD1 or TRBD2 (5 bases each). This CDR3 is 14 amino acids long. The ends were cut back, 5 bases at V and 5 bases at J, with 15 bases in the middle. CDR1 is LNHNV and CDR2 is YYDKDF in the germline V gene (reference sequence). The CDR3 protein is CATSLGAHGETQYF. In DNA, the CDR3 is TGTGCCACCAGCCTCGGGGCGCATGGGGAGACCCAGTACTTC.

This chain joins TRBV7-9 and TRBJ2-2; perhaps TRBD1 as D (5 bases). The germline V gene has CDR1 SEHNR and CDR2 FQNEAQ (reference sequence). The CDR3 has 13 residues. V shed 2 bases and J shed 5 bases, with 6 bases lying between them. The DNA for the CDR3 is TGTGCCAGCAGCTTACAGGGAACCGGGGAGCTGTTTTTT. As protein: CASSLQGTGELFF.

The chain carries TRBV19 and TRBJ1-4; the match to TRBD1 covers 8 bases. The germline V gene has CDR1 LNHDA and CDR2 SQIVND (reference sequence). The J segment lost 0 bases and the V segment lost 6 bases, leaving 3 bases of the junction unmatched. The CDR3 extends over 15 amino acids. Here the CDR3 reads CASRTGETTNEKLFF. The CDR3 DNA sequence: TGTGCCAGTAGGACAGGGGAGACAACTAATGAAAAACTGTTTTTT. The whole variable domain, remainder taken from reference TRBV19 and TRBJ1-4, is DGGITQSPKYLFRKEGQNVTLSCEQNLNHDAMYWYRQDPGQGLRLIYYSQIVNDFQKGDIAEGYSVSREKKESFPLTVTSAQKNPTAFYLCASRTGETTNEKLFFGSGTQLSVL.

The chain couples TRBV5-5 to TRBJ1-2; TRBD1 agrees at 8 bases. The CDR3 length is 15 residues. CDR1 is SGHKS and CDR2 is YYEKEE in the germline V gene (reference sequence). The V and J ends lost 3 bases and 3 bases, in that order; junction bases with no gene match: 7. Here the CDR3 reads CASSYGQGGDYGYTF. CDR3 coding DNA: TGTGCCAGCAGCTATGGACAGGGCGGGGACTATGGCTACACCTTC.

The chain has TRBV6-6 and TRBJ1-2; D call uncertain. The CDR3 has 11 amino acids. V was cut by 4 bases and J by 6 bases, with 6 bases left in between. CDR1 is MNHNY, CDR2 SVGAGI, per germline (reference sequence). The CDR3 loop is CASSSLDGYTF. The DNA for the CDR3 is TGTGCCAGCAGTTCCTTGGATGGCTACACCTTC.

This sequence joins TRBV5-1 and TRBJ2-5; D remains unclear. The germline V gene encodes CDR1 SGHRS and CDR2 YFSETQ. This CDR3 contains 14 residues. The V end was cut by 4 bases, the J end by 0 bases, with 10 bases between. CDR3 in DNA: TGCGCCAGCAGCCTCCAGTTGTACCAAGAGACCCAGTACTTC. This encodes CASSLQLYQETQYF.

CDR3 sequence: CASSLGRGGKTQYF. The CDR3 DNA is TGTGCCAGCAGCTTGGGGCGGGGGGGCAAGACCCAGTACTTC. The V gene is TRBV5-6, the J gene TRBJ2-5, with 9 bases lining up with TRBD2. There are 14 residues in the CDR3. CDR1 is SGHDT and CDR2 is YYEEEE in the germline V gene. After removal of 0 bases from V and 6 bases from J, the junction contained 3 bases not matched to a gene. The full variable domain, completed using reference TRBV5-6 and TRBJ2-5, is DAGVTQSPTHLIKTRGQQVTLRCSPKSGHDTVSWYQQALGQGPQFIFQYYEEEERQRGNFPDRFSGHQFPNYSSELNVNALLLGDSALYLCASSLGRGGKTQYFGPGTRLLVL.

V and J are TRBV19 and TRBJ1-5, with TRBD1 matching over 7 bases. The CDR3 has 14 residues. The ends lost 7 bases at V and 3 bases at J; junction bases unmatched: 6. CDR1 is LNHDA, CDR2 SQIVND, per germline (reference sequence). CDR3 bases: TGTGCCAGTAAGGCAGGGGGATACAATCAGCCCCAGCATTTT. Translating it yields CASKAGGYNQPQHF.

This chain joins TRBV6-1 and TRBJ1-1, with D perhaps matching TRBD1 (6 bases). CDR3 length: 14 residues. Deletions cut 4 bases from V and 2 bases from J, with 11 bases between. The germline V gene encodes CDR1 MNHNS and CDR2 SASEGT. CDR3 in DNA: TGTGCCAGCAGTGGGATGACAGGCAACACTGAAGCTTTCTTT. Translation: CASSGMTGNTEAFF.

The rearrangement joins TRBV7-2 to TRBJ2-7; 7 bases match TRBD1. Germline assignment: CDR1 SGHTA and CDR2 FQGNSA. The V segment lost 1 base and the J segment 3 bases; nucleotides outside the gene matches: 6. This CDR3 spans 15 amino acids. CDR3 amino acids: CASSLDTGVGYEQYF. CDR3 in DNA: TGTGCCAGCAGCTTAGACACAGGGGTGGGCTACGAGCAGTACTTC.

The chain is built from TRBV27 and TRBJ2-7; D may be TRBD1 or TRBD2 (5 bases each). CDR1 is MNHEY and CDR2 is SMNVEV in the germline V gene (reference sequence). CDR3 size: 15 residues. The V end was cut by 5 bases, the J end by 0 bases, with 14 bases between. CDR3 in DNA: TGTGCCAGCAGTCTAACCGGGACCCTCTCCTACGAGCAGTACTTC. This encodes CASSLTGTLSYEQYF.

V and J are TRBV5-1 and TRBJ2-3; 12 positions match TRBD2. Per the germline V gene, CDR1 is SGHRS and CDR2 is YFSETQ. Unmatched junction bases numbered 1, after V lost 5 bases and J lost 0 bases. The CDR3 covers 15 residues. The CDR3 protein is CASRLAGGSTDTQYF. DNA of the CDR3: TGCGCCAGCAGACTAGCGGGGGGAAGCACAGATACGCAGTATTTT.

The gene calls are TRBV9 and TRBJ1-1, with 8 bases aligning to TRBD1. The trim removed 4 bases at V and 6 bases at J, leaving 20 bases unmatched. CDR1 is SGDLS and CDR2 is YYNGEE in the germline V gene. The CDR3 consists of 18 residues. CDR3 region: CASSPQALYRGRRSEAFF. Here the CDR3 DNA reads TGTGCCAGCAGCCCTCAGGCCCTTTACAGGGGGAGGAGGTCTGAAGCTTTCTTT.

This clone has a handful of counts. The V call is TRBV6-4, the J call TRBJ1-1; unclear D gene. Looked up from germline, CDR1 is MRHNA and CDR2 is SNTAGT. Between the trimmed V and J ends, which lost 4 bases and 0 bases, there was a span of 9 bases. The CDR3 length is 14 residues. CDR3 nucleotides: TGTGCCAGCAGTGCGGGCGGGGTGAACACTGAAGCTTTCTTT. Its protein product is CASSAGGVNTEAFF.

The chain employs TRBV7-2 and TRBJ1-4; D is undetermined. CDR3 size: 14 residues. The V and J ends lost 4 bases and 3 bases respectively, with 9 bases between them. Germline CDR1 reads SGHTA; CDR2 reads FQGNSA. As DNA, the CDR3 is TGTGCCAGCAGCTCTAACGGAGCTAATGAAAAACTGTTTTTT. Its protein is CASSSNGANEKLFF. Complete variable domain (other parts from reference TRBV7-2 and TRBJ1-4): GAGVSQSPSNKVTEKGKDVELRCDPISGHTALYWYRQSLGQGLEFLIYFQGNSAPDKSGLPSDRFSAERTGGSVSTLTIQRTQQEDSAVYLCASSSNGANEKLFFGSGTQLSVL.